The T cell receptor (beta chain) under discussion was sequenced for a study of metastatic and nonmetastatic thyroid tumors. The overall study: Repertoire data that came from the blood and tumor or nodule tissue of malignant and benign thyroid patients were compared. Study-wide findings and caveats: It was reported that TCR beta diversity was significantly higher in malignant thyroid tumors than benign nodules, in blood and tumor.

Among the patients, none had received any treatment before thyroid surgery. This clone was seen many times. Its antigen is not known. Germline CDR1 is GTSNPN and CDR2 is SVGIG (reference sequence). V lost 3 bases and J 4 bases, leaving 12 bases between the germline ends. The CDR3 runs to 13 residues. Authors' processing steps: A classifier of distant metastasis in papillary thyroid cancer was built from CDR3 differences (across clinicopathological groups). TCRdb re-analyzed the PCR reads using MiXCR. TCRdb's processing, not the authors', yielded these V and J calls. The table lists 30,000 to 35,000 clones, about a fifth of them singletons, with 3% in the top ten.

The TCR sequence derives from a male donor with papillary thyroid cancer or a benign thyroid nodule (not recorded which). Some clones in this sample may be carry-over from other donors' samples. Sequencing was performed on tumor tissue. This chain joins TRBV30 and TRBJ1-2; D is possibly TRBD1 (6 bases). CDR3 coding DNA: TGTGCCTGGAGACTACAGGGAACCTATGGCTACACCTTC. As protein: CAWRLQGTYGYTF.